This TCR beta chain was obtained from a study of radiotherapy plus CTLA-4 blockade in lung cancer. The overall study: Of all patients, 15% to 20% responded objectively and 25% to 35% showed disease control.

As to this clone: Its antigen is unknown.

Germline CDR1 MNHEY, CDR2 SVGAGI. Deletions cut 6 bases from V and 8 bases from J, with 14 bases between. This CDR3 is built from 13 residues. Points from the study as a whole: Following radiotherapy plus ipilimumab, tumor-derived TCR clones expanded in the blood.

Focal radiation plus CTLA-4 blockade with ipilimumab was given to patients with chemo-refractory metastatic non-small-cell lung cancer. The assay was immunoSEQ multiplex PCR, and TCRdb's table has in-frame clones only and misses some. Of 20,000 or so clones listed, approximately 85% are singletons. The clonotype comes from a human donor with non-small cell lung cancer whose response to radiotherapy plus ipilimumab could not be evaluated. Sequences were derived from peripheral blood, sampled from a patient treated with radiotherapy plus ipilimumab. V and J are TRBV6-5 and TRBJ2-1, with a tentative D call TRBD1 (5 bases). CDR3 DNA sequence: TGTGCCAGCAGCCCCCAGGGCTTCGATGAGCAGTTCTTC. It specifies CASSPQGFDEQFF.